A selection of T cell receptor beta chains follows, all from one sample in a study of shared clonotypes between healthy human individuals. Using immunoSEQ multiplex PCR, the repertoire was profiled, and TCRdb retains in-frame clones only, with some absent. The sample includes roughly 850,000 clones, 90% to 98% of them seen just once. The sample comprised naive CD8+ T cells sorted from blood. The source of these receptors is a man aged 25 to 40 in good health. The conserved cysteine and the conserved F or W are not part of the CDR3 here. The order of the fields is V gene, CDR3 protein.

V gene: TRBV9
CDR3 protein: ASSVAPTGANYGYT

V gene: TRBV7-6
CDR3 protein: ASSPINRNTIY

V gene: TRBV4-1
CDR3 protein: ASSQERAGGGNEQF

V gene: TRBV7-9
CDR3 protein: ASSNRDRAKNTGELF

V gene: TRBV2
CDR3 protein: ASSDRNSQETQY

V gene: TRBV6-5
CDR3 protein: ASSSAAGAGGEQY

V gene: TRBV28
CDR3 protein: ASSLLGLGTYEQY

V gene: TRBV27
CDR3 protein: ASSLYPSMSGEQF

V gene: TRBV29-1
CDR3 protein: SVAGSGYEQY

V gene: TRBV7-9
CDR3 protein: ASSWTDSYEQY

V gene: TRBV4-3
CDR3 protein: ASSRGTGALNEQF

V gene: TRBV9
CDR3 protein: ASSVRGLDPKAAQY

V gene: TRBV4-1
CDR3 protein: ASSRPILVTGELF

V gene: TRBV10-3
CDR3 protein: ATRQGAYEQY

V gene: TRBV7-8
CDR3 protein: ASSPGTAAIHEQY

V gene: TRBV5-1
CDR3 protein: ASTAGLAGNNEQF

V gene: TRBV15
CDR3 protein: ATSPRGGTYEQY

V gene: TRBV2
CDR3 protein: ASSRLAAGELF

V gene: TRBV27
CDR3 protein: ASTSPGMGAGELF

V gene: TRBV10-2
CDR3 protein: ASTRGQELNYGYT

V gene: TRBV19
CDR3 protein: ASTPEDRATNEKLF

V gene: TRBV6-5
CDR3 protein: ASSPGSNQPQH

V gene: TRBV9
CDR3 protein: ASSVAQDQETQY

V gene: TRBV18
CDR3 protein: ASSPPDRRAPRQY

V gene: TRBV27
CDR3 protein: ASSLSVGRADEQY

V gene: TRBV6-1
CDR3 protein: ASKTWTGRTDTQY

V gene: TRBV19
CDR3 protein: ASTSMWGPGAYNEQF

V gene: TRBV28
CDR3 protein: ASSPTDNYEQY

V gene: TRBV28
CDR3 protein: ASSTFPGLADYNEQF

V gene: TRBV10-3
CDR3 protein: AISTSVNYEQY

V gene: TRBV4-3
CDR3 protein: ASSQERAGYEQY

V gene: TRBV11-2
CDR3 protein: ASSGRDRGYEQY

V gene: TRBV13
CDR3 protein: ASSFEGNEQF

V gene: TRBV4-3
CDR3 protein: ASSQDSGGRANEQF

V gene: TRBV18
CDR3 protein: ASSPVPSENQPQH

V gene: TRBV18
CDR3 protein: ASSPWTSGHEQY

V gene: TRBV6-5
CDR3 protein: ASRVTGSYEQY

V gene: TRBV7-6
CDR3 protein: ASSADSNQETQY

V gene: TRBV27
CDR3 protein: ASSFSGTSAFANTGELF